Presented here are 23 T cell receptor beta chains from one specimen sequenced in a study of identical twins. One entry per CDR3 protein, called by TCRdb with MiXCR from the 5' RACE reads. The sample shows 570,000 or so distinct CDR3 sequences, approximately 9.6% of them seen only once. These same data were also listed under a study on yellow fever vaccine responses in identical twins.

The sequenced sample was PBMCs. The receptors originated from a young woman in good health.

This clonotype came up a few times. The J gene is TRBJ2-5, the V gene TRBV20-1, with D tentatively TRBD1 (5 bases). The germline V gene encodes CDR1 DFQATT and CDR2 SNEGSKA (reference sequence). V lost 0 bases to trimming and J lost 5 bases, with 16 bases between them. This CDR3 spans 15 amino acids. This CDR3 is CSARDQTAGWETQYF. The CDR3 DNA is TGCAGTGCTAGAGATCAGACAGCAGGCTGGGAGACCCAGTACTTC.

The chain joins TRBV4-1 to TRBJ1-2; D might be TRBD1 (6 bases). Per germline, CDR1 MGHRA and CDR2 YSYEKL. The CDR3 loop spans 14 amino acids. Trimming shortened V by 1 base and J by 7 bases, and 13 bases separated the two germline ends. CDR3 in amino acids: CASSQVQGPTGYTF. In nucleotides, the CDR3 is TGCGCCAGCAGCCAAGTACAGGGACCGACTGGCTACACCTTC.

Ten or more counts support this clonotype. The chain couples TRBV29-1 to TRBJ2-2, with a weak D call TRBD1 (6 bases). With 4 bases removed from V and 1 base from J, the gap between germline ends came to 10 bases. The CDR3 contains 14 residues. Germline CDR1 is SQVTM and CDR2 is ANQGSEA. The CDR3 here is CSVAMTGNTGELFF. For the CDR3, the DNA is TGCAGCGTTGCCATGACAGGGAACACCGGGGAGCTGTTTTTT.

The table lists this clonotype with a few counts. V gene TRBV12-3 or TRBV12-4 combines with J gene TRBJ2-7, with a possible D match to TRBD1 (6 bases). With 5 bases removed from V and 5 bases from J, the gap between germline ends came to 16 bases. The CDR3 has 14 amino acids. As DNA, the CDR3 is TGTGCCAGCAGTCCCAACAGGGAATCCGACGAGCAGTACTTC. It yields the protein CASSPNRESDEQYF.

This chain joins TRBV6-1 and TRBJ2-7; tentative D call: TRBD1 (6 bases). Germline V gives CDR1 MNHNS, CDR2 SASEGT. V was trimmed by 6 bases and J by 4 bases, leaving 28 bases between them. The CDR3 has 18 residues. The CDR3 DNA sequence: TGTGCCAGCAGATCCCGGGACAAGGGTATTGGGGTGAGATACGAGCAGTACTTC. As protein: CASRSRDKGIGVRYEQYF.

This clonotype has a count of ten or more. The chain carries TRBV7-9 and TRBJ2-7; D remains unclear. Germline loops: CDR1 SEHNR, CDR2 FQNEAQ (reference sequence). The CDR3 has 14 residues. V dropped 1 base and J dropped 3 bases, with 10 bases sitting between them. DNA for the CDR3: TGTGCCAGCAGCTTAGAACTGGATTTCTACGAGCAGTACTTC. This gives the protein CASSLELDFYEQYF. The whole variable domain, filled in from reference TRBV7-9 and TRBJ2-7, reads DTGVSQNPRHKITKRGQNVTFRCDPISEHNRLYWYRQTLGQGPEFLTYFQNEAQLEKSRLLSDRFSAERPKGSFSTLEIQRTEQGDSAMYLCASSLELDFYEQYFGPGTRLTVT.

The CDR3 loop is CASSYFRVGDEQFF. For the CDR3, the DNA is TGTGCCAGCAGTTACTTTAGGGTTGGGGATGAGCAGTTCTTC. The V gene is TRBV6-5, the J gene TRBJ2-1; no clear D gene. The length of the CDR3 is 14 residues. Germline values: CDR1 MNHEY, CDR2 SVGAGI. Trimming cost V 1 base and J 8 bases, with 12 bases left between them.

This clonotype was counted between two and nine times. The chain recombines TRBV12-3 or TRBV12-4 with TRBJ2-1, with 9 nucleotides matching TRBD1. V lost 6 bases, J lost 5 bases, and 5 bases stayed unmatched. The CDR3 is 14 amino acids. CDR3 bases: TGTGCCAGCAGCCGGGACAGGGAAAACAATGAGCAGTTCTTC. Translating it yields CASSRDRENNEQFF.

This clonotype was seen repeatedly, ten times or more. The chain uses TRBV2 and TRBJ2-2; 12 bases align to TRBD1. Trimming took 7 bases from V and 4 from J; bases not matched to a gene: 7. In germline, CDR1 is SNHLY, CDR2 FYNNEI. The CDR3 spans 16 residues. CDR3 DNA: TGTGCCAGCAACAAGGGACAGGGGGCCGGCACCGGGGAGCTGTTTTTT. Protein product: CASNKGQGAGTGELFF.

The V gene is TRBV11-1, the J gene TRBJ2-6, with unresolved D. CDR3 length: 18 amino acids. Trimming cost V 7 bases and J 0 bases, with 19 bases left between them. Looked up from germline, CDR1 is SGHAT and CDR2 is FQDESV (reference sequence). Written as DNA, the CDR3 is TGTGCCAGCACCTCTCCCCGGGCCTCTCCCTCTGGGGCCAACGTCCTGACTTTC. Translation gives CASTSPRASPSGANVLTF.

The CDR3 sequence is CASSLWVMTGANEKLFF. CDR3 nucleotides: TGTGCCAGCAGTTTATGGGTAATGACAGGGGCTAATGAAAAACTGTTTTTT. The chain has TRBV28 and TRBJ1-4; 8 nucleotides align to TRBD1. From germline, CDR1 is MDHEN and CDR2 SYDVKM. This CDR3 is 17 amino acids long. Unmatched junction bases numbered 6, after V lost 0 bases and J lost 3 bases.

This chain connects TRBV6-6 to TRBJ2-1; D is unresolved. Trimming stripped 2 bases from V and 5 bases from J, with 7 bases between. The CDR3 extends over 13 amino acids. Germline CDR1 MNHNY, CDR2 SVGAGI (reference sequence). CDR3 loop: CASSYVQHNEQFF. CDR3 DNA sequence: TGTGCCAGCAGTTACGTCCAGCACAATGAGCAGTTCTTC.

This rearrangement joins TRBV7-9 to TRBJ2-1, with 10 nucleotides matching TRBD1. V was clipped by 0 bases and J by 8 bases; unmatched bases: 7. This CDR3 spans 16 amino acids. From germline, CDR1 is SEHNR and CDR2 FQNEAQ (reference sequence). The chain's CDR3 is CASSLASGTGADEQFF. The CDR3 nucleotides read TGTGCCAGCAGCTTAGCCTCGGGGACAGGGGCGGATGAGCAGTTCTTC.

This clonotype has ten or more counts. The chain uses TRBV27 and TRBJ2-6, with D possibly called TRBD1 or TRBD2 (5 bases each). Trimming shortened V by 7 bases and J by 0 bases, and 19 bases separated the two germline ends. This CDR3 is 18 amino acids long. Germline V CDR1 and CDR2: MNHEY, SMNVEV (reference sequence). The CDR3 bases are TGTGCCAGCAAGAGAGGACGGGGCAGCTACTCTGGGGCCAACGTCCTGACTTTC. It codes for CASKRGRGSYSGANVLTF.

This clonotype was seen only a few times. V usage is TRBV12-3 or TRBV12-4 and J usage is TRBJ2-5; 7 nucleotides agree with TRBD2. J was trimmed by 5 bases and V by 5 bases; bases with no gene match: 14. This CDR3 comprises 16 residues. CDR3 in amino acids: CASSQWVGTNGETQYF. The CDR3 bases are TGTGCCAGCAGTCAATGGGTCGGGACTAACGGCGAGACCCAGTACTTC.

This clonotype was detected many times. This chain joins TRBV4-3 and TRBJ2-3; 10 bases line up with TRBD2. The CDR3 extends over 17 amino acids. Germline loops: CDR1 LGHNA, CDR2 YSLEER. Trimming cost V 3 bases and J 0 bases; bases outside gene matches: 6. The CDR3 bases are TGCGCCAGCAGCCAGATCACTAGCGGGATTAGCACAGATACGCAGTATTTT. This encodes CASSQITSGISTDTQYF.

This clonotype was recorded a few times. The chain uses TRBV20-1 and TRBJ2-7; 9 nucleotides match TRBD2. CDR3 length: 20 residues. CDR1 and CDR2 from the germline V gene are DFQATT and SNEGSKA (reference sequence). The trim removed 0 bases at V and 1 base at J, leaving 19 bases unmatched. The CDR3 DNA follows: TGCAGTGCTAGAGACCCTCGGGGTTCATTTAGCGGGAGAGGTTCCTACGAGCAGTACTTC. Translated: CSARDPRGSFSGRGSYEQYF.

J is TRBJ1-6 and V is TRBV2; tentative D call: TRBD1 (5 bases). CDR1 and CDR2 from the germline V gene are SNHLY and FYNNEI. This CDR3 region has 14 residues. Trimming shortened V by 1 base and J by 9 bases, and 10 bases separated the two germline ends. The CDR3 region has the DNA TGTGCCAGCAGTGAAGTGAACAGGAGTTCACCCCTCCACTTT. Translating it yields CASSEVNRSSPLHF.

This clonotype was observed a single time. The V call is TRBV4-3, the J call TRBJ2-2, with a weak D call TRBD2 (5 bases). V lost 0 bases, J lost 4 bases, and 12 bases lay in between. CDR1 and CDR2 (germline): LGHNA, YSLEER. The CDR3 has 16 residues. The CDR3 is CASSQDGERVTGELFF. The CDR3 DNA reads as TGCGCCAGCAGCCAAGATGGGGAGCGAGTCACCGGGGAGCTGTTTTTT.

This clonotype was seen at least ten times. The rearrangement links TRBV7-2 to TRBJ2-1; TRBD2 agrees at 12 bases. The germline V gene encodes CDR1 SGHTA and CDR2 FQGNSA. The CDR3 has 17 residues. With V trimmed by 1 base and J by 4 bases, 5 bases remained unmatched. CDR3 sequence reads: CASSLGLAGGPYNEQFF. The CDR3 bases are TGTGCCAGCAGCTTAGGGCTAGCGGGGGGGCCTTACAATGAGCAGTTCTTC. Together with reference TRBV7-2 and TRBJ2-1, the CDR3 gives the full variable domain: GAGVSQSPSNKVTEKGKDVELRCDPISGHTALYWYRQSLGQGLEFLIYFQGNSAPDKSGLPSDRFSAERTGGSVSTLTIQRTQQEDSAVYLCASSLGLAGGPYNEQFFGPGTRLTVL.

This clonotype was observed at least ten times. CDR3 nucleotide sequence: TGTGCCAGCAGGGGGACTAGCGGGAACTACAATGAGCAGTTCTTC. This translates into CASRGTSGNYNEQFF. The chain joins TRBV12-3 or TRBV12-4 to TRBJ2-1; the match to TRBD2 covers 13 bases. The CDR3 has 15 residues. The V gene end was trimmed by 6 bases and the J gene end by 3 bases; junction bases not matched to a gene: 2.

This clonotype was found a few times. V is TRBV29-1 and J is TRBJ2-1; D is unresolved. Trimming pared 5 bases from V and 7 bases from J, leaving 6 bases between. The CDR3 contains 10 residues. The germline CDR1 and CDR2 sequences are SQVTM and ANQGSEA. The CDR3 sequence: CSVRLNEQFF. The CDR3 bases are TGCAGCGTTCGATTGAATGAGCAGTTCTTC.

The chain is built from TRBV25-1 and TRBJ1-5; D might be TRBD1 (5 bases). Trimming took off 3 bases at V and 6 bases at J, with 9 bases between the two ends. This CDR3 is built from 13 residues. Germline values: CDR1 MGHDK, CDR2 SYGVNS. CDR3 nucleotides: TGTGCCAGCAGTGATGTCGGGACTCAGCCCCAGCATTTT. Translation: CASSDVGTQPQHF. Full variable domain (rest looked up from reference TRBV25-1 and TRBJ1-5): EADIYQTPRYLVIGTGKKITLECSQTMGHDKMYWYQQDPGMELHLIHYSYGVNSTEKGDLSSESTVSRIRTEHFPLTLESARPSHTSQYLCASSDVGTQPQHFGDGTRLSIL.